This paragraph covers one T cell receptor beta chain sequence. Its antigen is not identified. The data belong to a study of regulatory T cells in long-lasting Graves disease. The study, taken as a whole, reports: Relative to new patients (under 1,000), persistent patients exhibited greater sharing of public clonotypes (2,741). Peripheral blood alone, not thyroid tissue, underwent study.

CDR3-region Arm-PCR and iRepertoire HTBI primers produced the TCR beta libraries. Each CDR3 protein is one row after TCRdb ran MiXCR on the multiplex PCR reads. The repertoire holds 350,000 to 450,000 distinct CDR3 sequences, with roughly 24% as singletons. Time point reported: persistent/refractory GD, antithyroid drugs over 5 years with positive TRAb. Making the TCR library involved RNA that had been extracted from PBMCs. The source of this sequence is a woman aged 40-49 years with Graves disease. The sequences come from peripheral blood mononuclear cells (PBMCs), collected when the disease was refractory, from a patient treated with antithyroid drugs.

The CDR3 region is CASRSNSNYGYTF. The CDR3 DNA is TGCGCCAGCAGGTCAAACAGTAACTATGGCTACACCTTC. The chain recombines TRBV5-1 with TRBJ1-2; D not certain. With 5 bases removed from V and 1 base from J, the gap between germline ends came to 9 bases. The CDR3 is 13 residues long. Germline V gives CDR1 SGHRS, CDR2 YFSETQ.